The clone carrying this T cell receptor beta chain was seen a few times. As yet, its antigen is unknown. Amplified material comprised TCR beta CDR3 regions derived from RNA transcripts. Scientists carried out first-round RT-PCR using HTBI primers and then a second-round multiplex PCR. TCRdb independently ran MiXCR on the multiplex PCR reads; one entry per CDR3 protein. The table has about 620,000 distinct CDR3 sequences, 20% to 25% seen once. These data are taken from a study of Graves' ophthalmopathy and Graves' hyperthyroidism. The wider study: Peripheral blood samples were taken at initial diagnosis, before any treatment.

V shed 3 bases and J shed 9 bases, with 9 bases lying between them. This CDR3 contains 12 residues. Study conclusions and caveats: Blood samples also showed most expanded thyroid clonotypes exceeding 0.001 frequency.

Patients were excluded if they had other autoimmune diseases or uncontrolled infections, and likewise if pregnancy or lactation applied. The sequence was obtained from a young woman with stable Graves' hyperthyroidism. Some clones in this sample may be carry-over from other donors' samples. The sample was peripheral blood. The chain couples TRBV12-3 or TRBV12-4 to TRBJ1-5, with D maybe TRBD1 (5 bases). This CDR3 reads CASSFGGGPQHF. CDR3 coding DNA: TGTGCCAGCAGTTTCGGGGGAGGGCCCCAGCATTTT.